This TCR beta chain was observed in a study of T cell responses to AZD1222 COVID-19 vaccine. As concerns this clone: Antigen unknown.

Findings and limits, study-wide: There were vaccine-associated CD4 TCRs across spike, dominant at 160-218 and 743-854. Among the donors, most were white British and more were female, and clonal diversity was possibly underestimated. Samples come after the peak T cell response, not at day 14.

Using immunoSEQ multiplex PCR, the repertoire was profiled, and TCRdb retains in-frame clones only, with some absent. The sample consists of about 110,000 clones, approximately 88% of them appearing once. Germline lookup yields CDR1 MNHNY and CDR2 SVGAGI (reference sequence). This CDR3 contains 13 residues. The V gene lost 3 bases and the J gene lost 4 bases, with 9 bases spanning the gap. The specimen was peripheral blood, collected 28 days after the second AZD1222 dose. The rearrangement links TRBV6-6 to TRBJ1-2; D not certain. This clonotype originated in an adult who received the AZD1222 COVID-19 vaccine. The CDR3 DNA follows: TGTGCCAGCAGTTATGAGGGCCTCTATGGCTACACCTTC. Protein: CASSYEGLYGYTF.